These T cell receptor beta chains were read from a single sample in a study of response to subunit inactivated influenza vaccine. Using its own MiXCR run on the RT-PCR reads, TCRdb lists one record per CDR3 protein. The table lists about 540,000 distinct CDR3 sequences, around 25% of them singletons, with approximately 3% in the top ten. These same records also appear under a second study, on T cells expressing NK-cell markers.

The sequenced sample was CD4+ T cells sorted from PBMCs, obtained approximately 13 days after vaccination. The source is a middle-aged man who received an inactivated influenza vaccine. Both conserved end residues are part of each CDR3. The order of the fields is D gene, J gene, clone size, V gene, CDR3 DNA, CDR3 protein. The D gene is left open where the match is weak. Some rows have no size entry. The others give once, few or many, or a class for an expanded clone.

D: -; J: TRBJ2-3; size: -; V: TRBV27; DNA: -; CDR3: CASSYLFGAGTDTQYF
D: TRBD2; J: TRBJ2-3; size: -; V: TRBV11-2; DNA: TGTGCCAGCAGTCAACCTCAACAGGGGGCTAGCGGGAGGAATACGCAGTATTTT; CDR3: CASSQPQQGASGRNTQYF
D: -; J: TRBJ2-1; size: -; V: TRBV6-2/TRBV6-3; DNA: TGTGCCAGTCGTATGGGGGGATCCTACAATGAGCAGTTCTTC; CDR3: CASRMGGSYNEQFF
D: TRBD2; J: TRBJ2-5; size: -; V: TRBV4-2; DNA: TGTGCCAGCAGCCGAGGACTAGCGGGCCTTCAAGAGACCCAGTACTTC; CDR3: CASSRGLAGLQETQYF
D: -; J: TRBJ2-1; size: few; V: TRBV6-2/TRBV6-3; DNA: TGTGCCAGCTTGAGGCCGGGTCCATTAGGGCGCAATGAGCAGTTCTTC; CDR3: CASLRPGPLGRNEQFF
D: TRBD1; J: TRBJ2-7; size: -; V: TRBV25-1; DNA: TGTGCCAGCGCCGGGACAGGGGGCAGAGATTGGAGCTACGAGCAGTACTTC; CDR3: CASAGTGGRDWSYEQYF
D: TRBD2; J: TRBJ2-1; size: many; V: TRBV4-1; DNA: TGCGCCAGCAGCCAGAGAGCGGGGGCCTTCTACAATGAGCAGTTCTTC; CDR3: CASSQRAGAFYNEQFF
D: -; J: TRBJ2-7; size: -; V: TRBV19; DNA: TGTGCCAGTAGAAAGGTCGCGCTCGGATACTACGAGCAGTACTTC; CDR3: CASRKVALGYYEQYF
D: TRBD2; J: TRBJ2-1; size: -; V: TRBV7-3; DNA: TGTGCCAGCAGCTCCTTACCAGGACTAGAATACAATGAGCAGTTCTTC; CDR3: CASSSLPGLEYNEQFF
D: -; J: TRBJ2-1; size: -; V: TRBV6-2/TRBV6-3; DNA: TGTGCCTCCCGGTCCGTGGGCAATGAGCAGTTCTTC; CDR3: CASRSVGNEQFF
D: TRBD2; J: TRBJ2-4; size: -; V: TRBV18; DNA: TGTGCCAGCTCACTTCGGACTAGCGGGGACCTAGCCAAAAGCATTCAGTACTTC; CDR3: CASSLRTSGDLAKSIQYF
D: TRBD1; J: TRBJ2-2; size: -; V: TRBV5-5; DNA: TGTGCCAGCAGCACTAGACAGGGGCCTGCCGGGGAGCTGTTTTTT; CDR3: CASSTRQGPAGELFF
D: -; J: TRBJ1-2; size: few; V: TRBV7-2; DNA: TGTGCCAGCAGCCGAGGCGGGGGAGAGTCTGGCTACACCTTC; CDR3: CASSRGGGESGYTF
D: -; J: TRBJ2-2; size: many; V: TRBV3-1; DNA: TGTGCCAGCTCGCAAACCGGGGAGCTGTTTTTT; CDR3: CASSQTGELFF
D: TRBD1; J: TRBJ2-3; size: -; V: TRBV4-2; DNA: TGTGCCAGCAGCCCCAAAGGGGGACAGGGGGCTGAAGATACGCAGTATTTT; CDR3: CASSPKGGQGAEDTQYF
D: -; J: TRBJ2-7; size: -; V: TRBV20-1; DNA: TGCAGTGCTAGAGATCGAGTGGACAGCTTCTCCTACGAGCAGTACTTC; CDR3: CSARDRVDSFSYEQYF
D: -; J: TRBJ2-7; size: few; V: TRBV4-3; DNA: TGCGCCAGCAGCCAAGATCTGGCCAGACACTACGAGCAGTACTTC; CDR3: CASSQDLARHYEQYF
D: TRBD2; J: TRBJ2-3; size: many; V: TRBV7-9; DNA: TGTGCCAGCAGCCGAAGACTAGCGGGAGTCACAGATACGCAGTATTTT; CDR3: CASSRRLAGVTDTQYF
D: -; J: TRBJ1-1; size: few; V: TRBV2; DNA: TGTGCCAGCCGCCGAGGTTACACTGAAGCTTTCTTT; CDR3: CASRRGYTEAFF
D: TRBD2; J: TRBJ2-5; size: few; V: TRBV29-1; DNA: TGCAGCGTTGGGGCGGGAGGTACCGAGACCCAGTACTTC; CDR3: CSVGAGGTETQYF
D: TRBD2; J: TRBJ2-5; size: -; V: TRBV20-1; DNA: TGCAGTGCTAGAGATCCGAGGAAAGCGGGAGTCGGGGAAGAGACCCAGTACTTC; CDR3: CSARDPRKAGVGEETQYF
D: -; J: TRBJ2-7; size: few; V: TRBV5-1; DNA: TGCGCCAGCAGCTTGAACCTAGAGCCCTACGAGCAGTACTTC; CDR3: CASSLNLEPYEQYF
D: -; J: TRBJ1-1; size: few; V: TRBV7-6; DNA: TGTGCCAGCAGCCGTTGGAGGGAGGGGAACACTGAAGCTTTCTTT; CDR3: CASSRWREGNTEAFF
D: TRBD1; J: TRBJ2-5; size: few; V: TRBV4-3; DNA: TGCGCCAGCAGCCAAGGGCCAGGGGGCGCGGAGACCCAGTACTTC; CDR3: CASSQGPGGAETQYF
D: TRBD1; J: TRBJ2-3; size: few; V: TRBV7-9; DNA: TGTGCCAGCAGCCCTCTTTTAGGGACAGGGGGCACAGATACGCAGTATTTT; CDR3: CASSPLLGTGGTDTQYF
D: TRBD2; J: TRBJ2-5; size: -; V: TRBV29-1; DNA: TGCAGCGTTCCCCGGGCTAGCGGGATGAGGGAGACCCAGTACTTC; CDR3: CSVPRASGMRETQYF
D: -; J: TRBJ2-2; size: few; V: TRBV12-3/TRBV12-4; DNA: TGTGCCAGCAGTCCCACACCAGTGGAGCTGTTTTTT; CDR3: CASSPTPVELFF